This T cell receptor beta chain was recorded in a study of OX40 agonist ivuxolimab in advanced cancers. Study observations and caveats: CD8+ T cells averaged more expanded clones than CD4+. No antigen was identified for the clonally expanded peripheral T cells.

With regard to this clone: What it binds is unknown.

Looked up from germline, CDR1 is SGHNT and CDR2 is YENEEA. This CDR3 has 14 amino acids. V was shortened by 2 bases and J by 8 bases, with 15 bases between the two germline ends. Repertoires were generated with immunoSEQ multiplex PCR, while TCRdb's copy carries only in-frame clones and drops some. The data hold fewer than 80,000 clones, with about 90% observed a single time. This TCR came from an adult with an advanced solid tumor such as melanoma, head and neck, liver or kidney cancer. Sample: CD4+ or CD8+ T cells sorted from blood, taken in a trial of the OX40 agonist ivuxolimab. The chain couples TRBV11-3 to TRBJ1-1; D remains unclear. The CDR3 protein is CASSLTSGPAEAFF. The CDR3 DNA reads as TGTGCCAGCAGCTTAACCTCAGGTCCTGCCGAAGCTTTCTTT.